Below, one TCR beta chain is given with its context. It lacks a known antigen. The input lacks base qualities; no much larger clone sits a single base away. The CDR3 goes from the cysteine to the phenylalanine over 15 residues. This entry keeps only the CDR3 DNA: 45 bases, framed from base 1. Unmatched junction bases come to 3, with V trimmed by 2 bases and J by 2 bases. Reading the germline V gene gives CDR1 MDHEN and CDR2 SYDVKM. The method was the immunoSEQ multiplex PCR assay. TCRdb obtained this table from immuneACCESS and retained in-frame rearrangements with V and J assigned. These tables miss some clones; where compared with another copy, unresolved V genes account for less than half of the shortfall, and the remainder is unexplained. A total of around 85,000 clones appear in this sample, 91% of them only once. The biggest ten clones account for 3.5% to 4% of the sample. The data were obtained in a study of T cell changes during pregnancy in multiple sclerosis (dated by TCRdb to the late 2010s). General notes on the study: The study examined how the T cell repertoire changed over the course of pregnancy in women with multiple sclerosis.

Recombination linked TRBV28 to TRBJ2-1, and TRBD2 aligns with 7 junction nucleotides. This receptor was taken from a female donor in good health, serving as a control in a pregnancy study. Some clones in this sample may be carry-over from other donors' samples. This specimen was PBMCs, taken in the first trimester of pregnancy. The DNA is TGTGCCAGCAGTTTAGGCGGGAGAACCTACAATGAGCAGTTCTTC. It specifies CASSLGGRTYNEQFF. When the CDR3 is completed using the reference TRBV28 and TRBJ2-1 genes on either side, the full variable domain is DVKVTQSSRYLVKRTGEKVFLECVQDMDHENMFWYRQDPGLGLRLIYFSYDVKMKEKGDIPEGYSVSREKKERFSLILESASTNQTSMYLCASSLGGRTYNEQFFGPGTRLTVL.